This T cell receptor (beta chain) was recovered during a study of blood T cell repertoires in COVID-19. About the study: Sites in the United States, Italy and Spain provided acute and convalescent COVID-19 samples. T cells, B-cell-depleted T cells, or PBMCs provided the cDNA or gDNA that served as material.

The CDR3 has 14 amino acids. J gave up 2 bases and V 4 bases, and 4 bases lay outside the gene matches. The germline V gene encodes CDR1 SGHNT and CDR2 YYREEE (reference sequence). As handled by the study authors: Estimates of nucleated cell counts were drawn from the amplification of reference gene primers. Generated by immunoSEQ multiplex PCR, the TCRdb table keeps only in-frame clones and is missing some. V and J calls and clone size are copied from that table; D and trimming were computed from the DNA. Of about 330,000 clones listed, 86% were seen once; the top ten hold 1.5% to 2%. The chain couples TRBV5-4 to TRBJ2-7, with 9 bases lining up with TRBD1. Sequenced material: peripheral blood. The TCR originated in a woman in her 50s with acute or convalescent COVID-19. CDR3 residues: CASSLRDRAYEQYF. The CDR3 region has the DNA TGTGCCAGCAGCCTCCGGGACAGGGCCTACGAGCAGTACTTC.